This T cell receptor (beta chain) emerged from a study of graft-versus-host responses after intestinal transplantation. Study-wide context: Recipients got multivisceral, liver-intestinal, or isolated intestinal transplants.

To note about this clone: Its matching antigen is unknown.

Study-wide findings and caveats: Early post-transplant falls in HvG clones accompanied the peak levels of circulating GvH clones. Present in recipient marrow, GvH clones included some that appeared first in ileum or blood. The presence of high graft-versus-host to host-versus-graft clonal ratios in allografts characterized patients with graft-donor T cell macrochimerism.

The method was immunoSEQ multiplex PCR; TCRdb's version includes in-frame clones alone and lacks a portion of them. Of tens of thousands of clones listed, around 93% are singletons. V trimming: 0 bases; J trimming: 5 bases; junction bases outside the gene matches: 17. Germline values: CDR1 LGHNA, CDR2 YSLEER. The CDR3 sequence is 20 residues long. Material: unstimulated CD8+ T cells sorted from spleen or lymph node cells, obtained before intestinal transplant. The chain joins TRBV4-3 to TRBJ2-1; 9 nucleotides agree with TRBD1. The receptor's source is a human donor who received an intestinal transplant. The CDR3 here is CASSQDRTGPDRGGNNEQFF. The CDR3 coding sequence is TGCGCCAGCAGCCAAGATCGGACCGGGCCCGACAGGGGGGGTAACAATGAGCAGTTCTTC.